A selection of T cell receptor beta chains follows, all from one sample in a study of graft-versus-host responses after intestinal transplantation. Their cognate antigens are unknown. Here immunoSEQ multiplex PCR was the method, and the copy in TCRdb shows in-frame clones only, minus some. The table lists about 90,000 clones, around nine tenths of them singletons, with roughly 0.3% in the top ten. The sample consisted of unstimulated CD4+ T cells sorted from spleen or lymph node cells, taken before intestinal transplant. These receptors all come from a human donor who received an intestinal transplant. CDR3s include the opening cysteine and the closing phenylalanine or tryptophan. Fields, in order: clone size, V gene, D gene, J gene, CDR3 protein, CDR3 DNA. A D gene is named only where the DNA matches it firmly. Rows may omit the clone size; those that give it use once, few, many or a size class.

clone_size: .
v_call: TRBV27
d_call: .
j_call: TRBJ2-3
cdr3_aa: CASSPRWSDTQYF
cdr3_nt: TGTGCCAGCAGTCCTAGGTGGTCAGATACGCAGTATTTT

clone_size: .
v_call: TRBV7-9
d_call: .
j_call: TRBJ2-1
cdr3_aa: CASSLVSHEQFF
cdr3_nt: TGTGCCAGCAGCTTAGTATCCCATGAGCAGTTCTTC

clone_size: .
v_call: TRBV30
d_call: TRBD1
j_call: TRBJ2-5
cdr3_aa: CAWSADRQETQYF
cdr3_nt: TGTGCCTGGAGTGCGGACAGGCAAGAGACCCAGTACTTC

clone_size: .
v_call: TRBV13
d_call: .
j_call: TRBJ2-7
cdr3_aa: CASSLRPSILNEQYF
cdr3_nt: TGTGCCAGCAGCTTGCGACCCTCTATACTCAACGAGCAGTACTTC

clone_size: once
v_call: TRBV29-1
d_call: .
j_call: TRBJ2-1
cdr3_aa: CSAGADLLGSEQFF
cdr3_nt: TGCAGCGCTGGAGCCGACTTGCTGGGGAGTGAGCAGTTCTTC

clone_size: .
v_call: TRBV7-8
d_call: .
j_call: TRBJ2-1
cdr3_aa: CASSLIQRSSYNEQFF
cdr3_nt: TGTGCCAGCAGCTTAATCCAGCGGAGCAGTTACAATGAGCAGTTCTTC

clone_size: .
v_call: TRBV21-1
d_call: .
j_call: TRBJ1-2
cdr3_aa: CASRRTGGIYGYTF
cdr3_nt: TGTGCCAGCAGACGGACAGGGGGCATCTATGGCTACACCTTC

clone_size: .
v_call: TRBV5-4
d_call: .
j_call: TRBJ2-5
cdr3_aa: CASSLVGIETQYF
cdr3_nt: TGTGCCAGCAGCTTGGTCGGTATTGAGACCCAGTACTTC

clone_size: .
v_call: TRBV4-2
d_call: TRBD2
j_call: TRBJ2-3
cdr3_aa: CASSQASFAGGTDTQYF
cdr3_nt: TGTGCCAGCAGCCAAGCGAGTTTTGCGGGAGGCACAGATACGCAGTATTTT

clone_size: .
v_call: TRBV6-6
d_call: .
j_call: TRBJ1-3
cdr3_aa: CASSEIWAENTIYF
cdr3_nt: TGTGCCAGCAGCGAAATTTGGGCCGAAAACACCATATATTTT

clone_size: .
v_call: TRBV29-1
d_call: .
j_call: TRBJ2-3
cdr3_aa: CSVTLPRGGSTDTQYF
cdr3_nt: TGCAGCGTTACCCTTCCGAGGGGCGGGAGCACAGATACGCAGTATTTT

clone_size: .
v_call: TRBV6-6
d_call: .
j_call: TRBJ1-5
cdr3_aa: CASSYQEGQPQHF
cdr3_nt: TGTGCCAGCAGTTACCAGGAGGGTCAGCCCCAGCATTTT

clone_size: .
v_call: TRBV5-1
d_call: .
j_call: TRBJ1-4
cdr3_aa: CASSLVAPGEKLFF
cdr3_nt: TGCGCCAGCAGCTTGGTTGCCCCTGGTGAAAAACTGTTTTTT

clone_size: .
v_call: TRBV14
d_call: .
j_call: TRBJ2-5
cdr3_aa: CASSQFQGPETQYF
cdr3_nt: TGTGCCAGCAGCCAATTTCAGGGGCCAGAGACCCAGTACTTC

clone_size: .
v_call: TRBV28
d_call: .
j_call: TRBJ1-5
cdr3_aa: CASSFTGTLTKPQHF
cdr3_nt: TGTGCCAGCAGTTTCACCGGGACACTTACCAAGCCCCAGCATTTT

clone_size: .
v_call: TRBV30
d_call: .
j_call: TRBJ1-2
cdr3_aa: CAWSRGGSYGYTF
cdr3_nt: TGTGCCTGGAGTCGGGGAGGGAGCTATGGCTACACCTTC

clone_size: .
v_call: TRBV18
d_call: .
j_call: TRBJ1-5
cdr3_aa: CASSLAGGYSNQPQHF
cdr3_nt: TGTGCCAGCTCACTTGCTGGCGGTTATAGCAATCAGCCCCAGCATTTT

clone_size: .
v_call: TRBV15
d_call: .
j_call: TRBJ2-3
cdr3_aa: CATSRASGVPSTDTQYF
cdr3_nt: TGTGCCACCAGCAGAGCTTCTGGTGTGCCTAGCACAGATACGCAGTATTTT

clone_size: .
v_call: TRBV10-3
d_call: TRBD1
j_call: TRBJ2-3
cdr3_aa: CAIRDRGLADTQYF
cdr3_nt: TGTGCCATCAGAGACAGGGGGCTGGCAGATACGCAGTATTTT

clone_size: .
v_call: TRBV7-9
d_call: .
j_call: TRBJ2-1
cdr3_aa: CASSLYEQFF
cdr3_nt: TGTGCCAGCAGCTTATATGAGCAGTTCTTC

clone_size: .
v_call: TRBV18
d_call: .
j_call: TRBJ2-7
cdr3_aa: CASSPVLGSSEQYF
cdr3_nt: TGTGCCAGCTCACCGGTTTTAGGCTCTAGCGAGCAGTACTTC

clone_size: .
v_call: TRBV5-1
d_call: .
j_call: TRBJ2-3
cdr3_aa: CASSWGGVTDTQYF
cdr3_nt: TGCGCCAGCAGTTGGGGGGGCGTCACAGATACGCAGTATTTT

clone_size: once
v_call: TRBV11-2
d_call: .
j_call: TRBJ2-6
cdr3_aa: CASSPGVRTGANVLTF
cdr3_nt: TGTGCCAGCAGCCCCGGGGTCCGGACTGGGGCCAACGTCCTGACTTTC

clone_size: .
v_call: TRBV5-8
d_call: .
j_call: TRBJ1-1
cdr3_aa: CASSWTGTLSEAFF
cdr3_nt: TGTGCCAGCAGCTGGACCGGGACGTTATCTGAAGCTTTCTTT

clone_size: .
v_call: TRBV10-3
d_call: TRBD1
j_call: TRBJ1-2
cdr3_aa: CAISAVGVDRVRYGYTF
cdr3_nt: TGTGCCATCAGTGCGGTCGGGGTGGACAGGGTTCGGTATGGCTACACCTTC

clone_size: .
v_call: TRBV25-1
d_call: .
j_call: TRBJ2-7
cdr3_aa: CASSELRGEAHEQYF
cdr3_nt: TGTGCCAGCAGTGAATTGAGGGGCGAGGCCCACGAGCAGTACTTC

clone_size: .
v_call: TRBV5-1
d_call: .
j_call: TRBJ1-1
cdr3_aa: CASSPGDNMYTEAFF
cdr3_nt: TGCGCCAGCAGCCCGGGAGATAACATGTACACTGAAGCTTTCTTT

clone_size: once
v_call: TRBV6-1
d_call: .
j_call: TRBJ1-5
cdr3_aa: CASREPGPNQPQHF
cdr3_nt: TGTGCCAGCAGAGAGCCGGGCCCCAATCAGCCCCAGCATTTT

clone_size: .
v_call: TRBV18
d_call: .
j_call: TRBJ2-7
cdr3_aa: CASSSTRDLYEQYF
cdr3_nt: TGTGCCAGCTCATCGACGAGGGACCTCTACGAGCAGTACTTC

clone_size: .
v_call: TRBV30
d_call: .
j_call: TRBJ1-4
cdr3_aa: CAWSVPPPPKLFF
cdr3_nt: TGTGCCTGGAGTGTTCCACCTCCCCCTAAACTGTTTTTT

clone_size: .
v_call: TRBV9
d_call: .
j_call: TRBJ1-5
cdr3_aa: CASSVGNGQPQHF
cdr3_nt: TGTGCCAGCAGCGTAGGGAATGGGCAGCCCCAGCATTTT

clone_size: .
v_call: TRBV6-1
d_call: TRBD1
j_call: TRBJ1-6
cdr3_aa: CASSADRGRSPLHF
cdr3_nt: TGTGCCAGCAGCGCCGACAGGGGGCGTTCACCCCTCCACTTT

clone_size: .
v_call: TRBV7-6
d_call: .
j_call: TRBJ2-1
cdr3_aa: CASSLRLNEQFF
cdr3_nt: TGTGCCAGCAGTCTCCGACTAAATGAGCAGTTCTTC

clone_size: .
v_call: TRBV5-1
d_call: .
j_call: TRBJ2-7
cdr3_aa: CASSLGGARQDEQYF
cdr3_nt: TGCGCCAGCAGCTTGGGAGGGGCCCGCCAGGACGAGCAGTACTTC

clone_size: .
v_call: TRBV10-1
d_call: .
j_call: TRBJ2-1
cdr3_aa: CASSWEKYNEQFF
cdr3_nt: TGCGCCAGCAGTTGGGAAAAATACAATGAGCAGTTCTTC

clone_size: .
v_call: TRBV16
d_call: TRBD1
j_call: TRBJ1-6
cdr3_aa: CASSRQGANSPLHF
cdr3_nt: TGTGCCAGCAGTAGACAGGGGGCAAATTCACCCCTCCACTTT

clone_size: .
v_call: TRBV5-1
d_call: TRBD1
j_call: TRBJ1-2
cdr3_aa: CASSALDRGYGYTF
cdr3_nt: TGCGCCAGCAGCGCCCTGGACAGGGGCTATGGCTACACCTTC

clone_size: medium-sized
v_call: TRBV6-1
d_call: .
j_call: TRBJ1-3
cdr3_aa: CASSERTGTGNTIYF
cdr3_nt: TGTGCCAGCAGTGAACGAACAGGGACTGGAAACACCATATATTTT

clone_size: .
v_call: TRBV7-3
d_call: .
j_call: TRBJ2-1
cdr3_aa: CASSLSGPPRNEQFF
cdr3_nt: TGTGCCAGCAGCTTAAGTGGACCCCCGCGCAATGAGCAGTTCTTC

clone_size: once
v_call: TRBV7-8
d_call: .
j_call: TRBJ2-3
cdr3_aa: CASSDEVTDTQYF
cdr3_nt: TGTGCCAGCAGCGATGAAGTCACAGATACGCAGTATTTT

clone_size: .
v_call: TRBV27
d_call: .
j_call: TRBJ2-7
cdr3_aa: CASSLYSSYEQYF
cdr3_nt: TGTGCCAGCAGTTTATACAGCTCCTACGAGCAGTACTTC

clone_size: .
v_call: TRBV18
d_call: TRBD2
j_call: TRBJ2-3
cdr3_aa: CASSPRVAGVGTDTQYF
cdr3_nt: TGTGCCAGCTCACCGCGGGTAGCGGGAGTCGGTACAGATACGCAGTATTTT

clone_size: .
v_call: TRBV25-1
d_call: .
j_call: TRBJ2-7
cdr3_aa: CASSLWTGRDEQYF
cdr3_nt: TGTGCCAGCAGTTTATGGACAGGGAGGGACGAGCAGTACTTC

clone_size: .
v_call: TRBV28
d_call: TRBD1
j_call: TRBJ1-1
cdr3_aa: CASRTGHTEAFF
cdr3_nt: TGTGCCAGCAGGACAGGGCACACTGAAGCTTTCTTT